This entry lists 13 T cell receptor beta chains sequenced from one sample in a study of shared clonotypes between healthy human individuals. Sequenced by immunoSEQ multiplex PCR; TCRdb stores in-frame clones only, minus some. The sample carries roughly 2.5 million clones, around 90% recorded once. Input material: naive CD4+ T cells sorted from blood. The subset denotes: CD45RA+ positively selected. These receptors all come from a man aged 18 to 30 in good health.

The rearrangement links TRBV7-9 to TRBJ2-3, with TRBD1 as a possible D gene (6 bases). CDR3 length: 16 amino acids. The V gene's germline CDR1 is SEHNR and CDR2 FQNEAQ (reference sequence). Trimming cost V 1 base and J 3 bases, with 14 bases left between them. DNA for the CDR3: TGTGCCAGCAGCTTAGGAGAAGGGGGATTTACAGATACGCAGTATTTT. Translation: CASSLGEGGFTDTQYF. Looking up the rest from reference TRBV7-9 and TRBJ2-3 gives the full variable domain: DTGVSQNPRHKITKRGQNVTFRCDPISEHNRLYWYRQTLGQGPEFLTYFQNEAQLEKSRLLSDRFSAERPKGSFSTLEIQRTEQGDSAMYLCASSLGEGGFTDTQYFGPGTRLTVL.

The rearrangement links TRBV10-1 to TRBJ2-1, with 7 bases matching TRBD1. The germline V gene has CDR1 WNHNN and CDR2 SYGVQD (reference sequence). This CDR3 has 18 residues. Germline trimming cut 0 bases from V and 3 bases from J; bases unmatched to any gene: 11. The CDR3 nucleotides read TGCGCCAGCAGTGAGTCGATACTTGGACAGGATCTCTACAATGAGCAGTTCTTC. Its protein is CASSESILGQDLYNEQFF.

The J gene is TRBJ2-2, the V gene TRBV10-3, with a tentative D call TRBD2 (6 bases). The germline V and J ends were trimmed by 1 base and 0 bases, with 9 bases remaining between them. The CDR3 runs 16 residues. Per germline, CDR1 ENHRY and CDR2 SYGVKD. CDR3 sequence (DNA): TGTGCCATCAGTGAGTTGCTAGCGACGAACACCGGGGAGCTGTTTTTT. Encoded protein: CAISELLATNTGELFF.

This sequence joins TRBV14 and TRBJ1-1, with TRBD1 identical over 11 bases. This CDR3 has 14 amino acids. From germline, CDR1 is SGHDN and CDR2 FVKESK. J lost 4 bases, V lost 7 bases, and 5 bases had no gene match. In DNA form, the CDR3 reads TGTGCCAGCAACATCGGGACAGGGGGCACTGAAGCTTTCTTT. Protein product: CASNIGTGGTEAFF. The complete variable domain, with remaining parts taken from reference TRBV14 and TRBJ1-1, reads EAGVTQFPSHSVIEKGQTVTLRCDPISGHDNLYWYRRVMGKEIKFLLHFVKESKQDESGMPNNRFLAERTGGTYSTLKVQPAELEDSGVYFCASNIGTGGTEAFFGQGTRLTVV.

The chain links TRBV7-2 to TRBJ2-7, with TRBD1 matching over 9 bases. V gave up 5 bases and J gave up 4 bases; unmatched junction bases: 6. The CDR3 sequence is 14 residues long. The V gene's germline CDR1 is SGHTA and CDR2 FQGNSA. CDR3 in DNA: TGTGCCAGCAGCCACCCCGGACAGGGGTACGAGCAGTACTTC. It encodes CASSHPGQGYEQYF.

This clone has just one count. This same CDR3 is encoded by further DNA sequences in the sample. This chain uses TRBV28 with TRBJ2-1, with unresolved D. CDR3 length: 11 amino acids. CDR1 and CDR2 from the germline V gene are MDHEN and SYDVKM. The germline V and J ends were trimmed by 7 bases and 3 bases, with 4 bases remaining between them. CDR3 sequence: CASMGYNEQFF. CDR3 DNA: TGTGCCAGCATGGGCTACAATGAGCAGTTCTTC. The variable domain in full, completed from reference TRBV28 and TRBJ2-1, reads DVKVTQSSRYLVKRTGEKVFLECVQDMDHENMFWYRQDPGLGLRLIYFSYDVKMKEKGDIPEGYSVSREKKERFSLILESASTNQTSMYLCASMGYNEQFFGPGTRLTVL.

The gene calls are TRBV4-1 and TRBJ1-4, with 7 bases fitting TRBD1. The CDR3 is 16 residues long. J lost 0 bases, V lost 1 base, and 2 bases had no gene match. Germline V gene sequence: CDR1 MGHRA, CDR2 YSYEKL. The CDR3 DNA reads TGCGCCAGCAGCCAAGGGGGGACAGCAACTAATGAAAAACTGTTTTTT. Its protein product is CASSQGGTATNEKLFF.

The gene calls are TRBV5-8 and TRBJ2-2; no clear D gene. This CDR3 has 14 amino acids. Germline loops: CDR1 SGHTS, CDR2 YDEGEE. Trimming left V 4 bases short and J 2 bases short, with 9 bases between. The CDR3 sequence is CASSQDGNTGELFF. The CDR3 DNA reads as TGTGCCAGCAGCCAGGACGGTAACACCGGGGAGCTGTTTTTT.

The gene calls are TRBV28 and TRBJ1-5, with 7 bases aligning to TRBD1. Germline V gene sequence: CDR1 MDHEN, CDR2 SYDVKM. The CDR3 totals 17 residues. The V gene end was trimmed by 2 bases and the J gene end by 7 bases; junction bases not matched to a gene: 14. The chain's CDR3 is CASSLTSGTVSAQPQHF. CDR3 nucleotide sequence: TGTGCCAGCAGTTTAACCTCCGGGACAGTCTCCGCCCAGCCCCAGCATTTT. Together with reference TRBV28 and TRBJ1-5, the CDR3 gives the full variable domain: DVKVTQSSRYLVKRTGEKVFLECVQDMDHENMFWYRQDPGLGLRLIYFSYDVKMKEKGDIPEGYSVSREKKERFSLILESASTNQTSMYLCASSLTSGTVSAQPQHFGDGTRLSIL.

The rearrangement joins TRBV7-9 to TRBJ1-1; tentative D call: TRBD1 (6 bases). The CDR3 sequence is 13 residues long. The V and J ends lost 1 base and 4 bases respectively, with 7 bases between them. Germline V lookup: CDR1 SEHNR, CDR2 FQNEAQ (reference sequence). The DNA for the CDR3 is TGTGCCAGCAGCTTAGAGGACAGCACTGAAGCTTTCTTT. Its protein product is CASSLEDSTEAFF. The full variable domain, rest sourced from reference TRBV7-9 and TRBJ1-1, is DTGVSQNPRHKITKRGQNVTFRCDPISEHNRLYWYRQTLGQGPEFLTYFQNEAQLEKSRLLSDRFSAERPKGSFSTLEIQRTEQGDSAMYLCASSLEDSTEAFFGQGTRLTVV.

This chain's CDR3 is CASRTGDGKNIQYF. DNA for the CDR3: TGTGCCAGCAGGACAGGGGATGGCAAAAACATTCAGTACTTC. This chain uses TRBV6-1 with TRBJ2-4, with 8 positions matching TRBD1. The CDR3 loop spans 14 amino acids. Per germline, CDR1 MNHNS and CDR2 SASEGT. V shed 6 bases, J shed 3 bases, and the junction held 4 bases outside the gene matches.

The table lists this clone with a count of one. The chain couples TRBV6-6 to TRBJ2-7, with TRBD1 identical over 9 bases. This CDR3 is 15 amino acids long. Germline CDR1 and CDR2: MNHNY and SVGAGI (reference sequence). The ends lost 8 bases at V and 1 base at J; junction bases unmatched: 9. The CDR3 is CASGRGQGISYEQYF. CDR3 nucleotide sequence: TGTGCCAGCGGTAGAGGACAGGGGATATCCTACGAGCAGTACTTC.

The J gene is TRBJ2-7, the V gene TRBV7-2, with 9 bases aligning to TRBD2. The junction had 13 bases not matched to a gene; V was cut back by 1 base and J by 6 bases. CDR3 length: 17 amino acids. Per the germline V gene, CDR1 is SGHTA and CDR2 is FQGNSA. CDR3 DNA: TGTGCCAGCAGCTTAGATGGCGGGACTAGCCGCCCTATCGAGCAGTACTTC. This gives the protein CASSLDGGTSRPIEQYF.